The clone carrying this T cell receptor (beta chain) occurred a few times. The antigen is undetermined. The data originate from a study of metastatic and nonmetastatic thyroid tumors. Background on the study: Repertoires of blood and of tissue (tumor or nodule) from malignant and benign thyroid patients were compared.

Prior to thyroid surgery, none of the patients had received any treatment. Regarding the study as a whole: Patients with malignant thyroid tumors reportedly had significantly higher TCR beta diversity than those with benign nodules, in blood and tumor.

V lost 6 bases and J lost 9, with 15 bases in between. The CDR3 runs 13 residues. As originally analysed: Building a distant-metastasis classifier for papillary thyroid cancer drew on CDR3 differences across clinicopathological groups. TCRdb re-called the PCR reads with MiXCR. TCRdb's processing, not the study's, gives the V and J calls here. Found here are 30,000 to 35,000 clones, around a fifth of them singletons; the top ten hold under 9.5%. Input material: blood. This receptor was taken from a female donor with papillary thyroid cancer or a benign thyroid nodule (not recorded which). Some clones in this sample may be carry-over from other donors' samples. J is TRBJ2-1 and V is TRBV12-3 or TRBV12-4, with a possible D match to TRBD1 (6 bases). CDR3: CASSPYRAGEQFF. The CDR3 nucleotides read TGTGCCAGCAGCCCGTACAGGGCCGGTGAGCAGTTCTTC.